This is a list of T cell receptor beta chains from one sample in a study of blood T cell repertoires in COVID-19. TCRdb's copy holds only in-frame clones and misses some; the assay was immunoSEQ multiplex PCR. The sample includes tens of thousands of clones, approximately 86% of them seen just once. Source material: peripheral blood. The receptors were sampled from a man aged 55 to 70 with acute or convalescent COVID-19. Each CDR3 is given with its conserved first and last residue. D genes are given only for firm matches. Expanded clones are given a class, and other clones once, few, many or no size at all.

d_gene	abundance	v_gene	len	j_gene	CDR3nt	CDR3aa
TRBD1	few	TRBV27	15	TRBJ1-5	TGTGCCAGCAGAACAGGGGGCTCTCGCAATCAGCCCCAGCATTTT	CASRTGGSRNQPQHF
.	.	TRBV12-3/TRBV12-4	12	TRBJ1-1	TGTGCCAGCAGCCAGACAGGAGCTTGGGCTTTCTTT	CASSQTGAWAFF
.	.	TRBV10-2	16	TRBJ1-2	TGCGCCAGCAGTGAGGGATTGATCAGCGGGTACGGTGGCTACACCTTC	CASSEGLISGYGGYTF
TRBD1	.	TRBV4-3	18	TRBJ1-1	TGCGCCAGCAGCCAAAAGACCCGGGACAGGTCGATGAACACTGAAGCTTTCTTT	CASSQKTRDRSMNTEAFF
.	once	TRBV29-1	14	TRBJ1-2	TGCAGCGTTGAGGGGGGGCTGACTAACTATGGCTACACCTTC	CSVEGGLTNYGYTF
TRBD1	.	TRBV11-2	17	TRBJ1-6	TGTGCCAGCAGCTTAAACACGGGCAGGGGGCATAATTCACCCCTCCACTTT	CASSLNTGRGHNSPLHF
TRBD1	.	TRBV3-1/TRBV3-2	16	TRBJ1-2	TGTGCCAGCAGCCCCCCTTGGAGGGGGCGAAACTATGGCTACACCTTC	CASSPPWRGRNYGYTF
.	.	TRBV5-6	13	TRBJ2-3	TGTGCCAGCAGCTTAGGGGGTAAAGATACGCAGTATTTT	CASSLGGKDTQYF
TRBD2	.	TRBV12-3/TRBV12-4	13	TRBJ2-2	TGTGCCAGCAGTTTGGGGGGGACCGGGGAGCTGTTTTTT	CASSLGGTGELFF
TRBD1	.	TRBV6-5	14	TRBJ1-2	TGTGCCAGCAGTTACTCGGACAGGCATTATGGCTACACCTTC	CASSYSDRHYGYTF
TRBD1	few	TRBV6-5	13	TRBJ1-4	TGTGCCAGCAAGGGACAGGGAGGGGAAAAACTGTTTTTT	CASKGQGGEKLFF
.	.	TRBV7-2	14	TRBJ1-1	TGTGCCAGCAGCTTCGGGGGGCGCCGCACTGAAGCTTTCTTT	CASSFGGRRTEAFF
TRBD1	.	TRBV9	15	TRBJ1-2	TGTGCCAGCAGCCCCCGGGACAGCCATATGTATGGCTACACCTTC	CASSPRDSHMYGYTF
.	.	TRBV6-6	11	TRBJ2-1	TGTGCCAGCAAACTAGATAATGAGCAGTTCTTC	CASKLDNEQFF
TRBD1	.	TRBV19	13	TRBJ1-2	TGTGCCAGTAGTACGAGGACAGGGAGTGGCTACACCTTC	CASSTRTGSGYTF
.	.	TRBV28	12	TRBJ1-5	TGTGCCAGCAGTTTTGGAGTTCAGCCCCAGCATTTT	CASSFGVQPQHF
TRBD1	.	TRBV19	15	TRBJ1-5	TGTGCCACCGGACAGGGCCCTGAGGGGAATCAGCCCCAGCATTTT	CATGQGPEGNQPQHF
TRBD2	.	TRBV6-1	15	TRBJ2-3	TGTGCCAGCAGTGAGCTAGCGGGAGCTACGGATACGCAGTATTTT	CASSELAGATDTQYF
.	.	TRBV9	15	TRBJ2-7	TGTGCCAGCAGCGTGGACAGTTCAAGCTCCTACGAGCAGTACTTC	CASSVDSSSSYEQYF
TRBD1	few	TRBV5-4	14	TRBJ1-1	TGTGCCAGCAGCCTACAGGGGGTCGGGACTGAAGCTTTCTTT	CASSLQGVGTEAFF
.	.	TRBV27	16	TRBJ2-6	TGTGCCAGCAGTTTCCAGGGTAACGCTGGGGCCAATGTCCTGACTTTC	CASSFQGNAGANVLTF
.	.	TRBV6-5	11	TRBJ2-1	TGTGCCAGCAATATCGGAGGGGAGCAGTTCTTC	CASNIGGEQFF
TRBD2	.	TRBV7-2	16	TRBJ2-1	TGTGCCAGCAGCCCCAGGACTAGCGGGAGCTTTAATGAGCAGTTCTTC	CASSPRTSGSFNEQFF
.	.	TRBV6-5	15	TRBJ1-1	TGTGCCAGCAGTAGACCGGGCCCTCCGGGGACTGAAGCTTTCTTT	CASSRPGPPGTEAFF
.	.	TRBV3-1/TRBV3-2	13	TRBJ1-2	TGTGCCAGCAGCCAAGATCGTTTCGGGGGCTACACCTTC	CASSQDRFGGYTF
TRBD2	.	TRBV5-1	21	TRBJ2-1	TGCGCCAGCATGGGACTAGCGGATCCACCCCGAGGAGAACCGTCCTACAATGAGCAGTTCTTC	CASMGLADPPRGEPSYNEQFF
TRBD1	.	TRBV27	15	TRBJ1-3	TGTGCCAGCAGCCTCTTGGCAGGGGGCTTGTACACCATATATTTT	CASSLLAGGLYTIYF
.	.	TRBV7-9	13	TRBJ1-1	TGTGCCAGCAGTCCGACAGGACCTTCTGAAGCTTTCTTT	CASSPTGPSEAFF
.	.	TRBV10-3	13	TRBJ1-1	TGTGCCATCAGTGACATAGCGAACACTGAAGCTTTCTTT	CAISDIANTEAFF
.	.	TRBV5-1	18	TRBJ1-3	TGCGCCAGCAGCTTGGGGGATACAGGGCTTCACTCTGGAAACACCATATATTTT	CASSLGDTGLHSGNTIYF
.	.	TRBV2	14	TRBJ1-5	TGTGCCAGCAGTGTAAAGCTTCGCAATCAGCCCCAGCATTTT	CASSVKLRNQPQHF
.	.	TRBV12-5	14	TRBJ1-6	TGTGCTAGTGGTTTGCCAGGGCGGAATTCACCCCTCCACTTT	CASGLPGRNSPLHF
.	.	TRBV18	14	TRBJ2-7	TGTGCCAGCTCACCTCGAGAGGGTAGCTACGAGCAGTACTTC	CASSPREGSYEQYF
TRBD2	.	TRBV11-2	15	TRBJ2-3	TGTGCCAGCAGCTTATTAGCGGGGGGCTCAGATACGCAGTATTTT	CASSLLAGGSDTQYF
.	.	TRBV10-3	14	TRBJ1-1	TGTGCCATCAGAGAGGGGGGCGAATACACTGAAGCTTTCTTT	CAIREGGEYTEAFF
.	.	TRBV10-1	14	TRBJ2-7	TGCGCCAGCAGTGATGGGGGGTCCTCCTACGAGCAGTACTTC	CASSDGGSSYEQYF
TRBD1	.	TRBV7-2	15	TRBJ1-1	TGTGCCAGCAGCTTAGTACAGGGGGGGCACACTGAAGCTTTCTTT	CASSLVQGGHTEAFF
.	.	TRBV3-1/TRBV3-2	15	TRBJ1-2	TGTGCCAGCAGCCAACAAACCCTCAGGGGAAGAGGCTACACCTTC	CASSQQTLRGRGYTF
.	.	TRBV29-1	13	TRBJ2-6	TGCAGCGTTGATGATGGCTCGTCTGACGTCCTGACTTTC	CSVDDGSSDVLTF
TRBD1	.	TRBV5-1	13	TRBJ2-5	TGCGCCAGCAGCTTGACAGGGGGCGGGACCCAGTACTTC	CASSLTGGGTQYF
.	few	TRBV11-2	13	TRBJ2-2	TGTGCCAGCGGCAGATCGAACACCGGGGAGCTGTTTTTT	CASGRSNTGELFF
TRBD1	.	TRBV6-2/TRBV6-3	15	TRBJ1-2	TGTGCCAGCAGTAAATTACGGACAGGGACCTATGGCTACACCTTC	CASSKLRTGTYGYTF
TRBD2	.	TRBV27	15	TRBJ2-7	TGTGCCAGCAGTTTATATCCGGGAGGGCCGGGCGAGCAGTACTTC	CASSLYPGGPGEQYF
TRBD1	.	TRBV7-9	13	TRBJ1-1	TGTGCCAGCAGCTTTGGACAGGCCACTGAAGCTTTCTTT	CASSFGQATEAFF